The 22 T cell receptor beta chains reported below all come from one sample, sequenced in a study of technical replicates of blood from a handful of donors. The method was immunoSEQ multiplex PCR; TCRdb's version includes in-frame clones alone and lacks a portion of them. This table holds approximately 64,000 clones, around 85% found once. The sequenced material came from PBMCs. Receptor source: a human donor in good health. Some clones in this sample may be carry-over from other donors' samples.

The gene calls are TRBV5-8 and TRBJ2-3, with 16 bases lining up with TRBD2. CDR1 SGHTS and CDR2 YDEGEE come from the germline V gene. This CDR3 has 17 residues. Trimming at V came to 4 bases and at J to 6 bases, leaving 8 bases not matched to a gene. The DNA of the CDR3 is TGTGCCAGCAGCCAAGGGACTAGCGGGAGGGTTGCGGATACGCAGTATTTT. Translated: CASSQGTSGRVADTQYF.

The gene calls are TRBV7-9 and TRBJ1-4, with D possibly being TRBD1 (5 bases). Trimming cost V 5 bases and J 11 bases, with 15 bases left between them. The germline gives CDR1 SEHNR, CDR2 FQNEAQ (reference sequence). The CDR3 consists of 13 residues. The chain's CDR3 is CASSPWDGGKLFF. The CDR3 nucleotides are TGTGCCAGCAGCCCCTGGGACGGGGGGAAACTGTTTTTT. Full variable domain (outside the CDR3, taken from reference TRBV7-9 and TRBJ1-4): DTGVSQNPRHKITKRGQNVTFRCDPISEHNRLYWYRQTLGQGPEFLTYFQNEAQLEKSRLLSDRFSAERPKGSFSTLEIQRTEQGDSAMYLCASSPWDGGKLFFGSGTQLSVL.

This chain links TRBV18 with TRBJ2-7, with a weak D call TRBD1 (5 bases). This CDR3 spans 13 amino acids. The V end was cut by 3 bases, the J end by 7 bases, with 13 bases between. The germline V gene encodes CDR1 KGHSH and CDR2 LQKENI. CDR3 region: CASSPAGLREQYF. In nucleotides, the CDR3 is TGTGCCAGCTCACCGGCAGGGTTGAGGGAGCAGTACTTC.

The rearrangement uses TRBV4-3 and TRBJ2-7; 8 bases match TRBD2. The CDR3 spans 14 residues. Germline-derived CDR1 and CDR2 are LGHNA and YSLEER. V lost 2 bases, J lost 6 bases, and 6 bases stayed unmatched. CDR3 amino acids: CASSQLAGGSEQYF. The CDR3 DNA follows: TGCGCCAGCAGCCAACTCGCGGGAGGATCCGAGCAGTACTTC.

The chain carries TRBV19 and TRBJ1-5; D not certain. From germline, CDR1 is LNHDA and CDR2 SQIVND (reference sequence). The CDR3 consists of 13 residues. V shed 3 bases and J shed 5 bases, with 8 bases lying between them. The CDR3 protein is CASSISIYQPQHF. The DNA of the CDR3 is TGTGCCAGTAGTATCAGTATTTATCAGCCCCAGCATTTT.

The gene calls are TRBV6-6 and TRBJ1-1; maybe TRBD1 (6 bases). Germline values: CDR1 MNHNY, CDR2 SVGAGI (reference sequence). V was shortened by 0 bases and J by 4 bases, with 12 bases between the two germline ends. The CDR3 sequence is 15 residues long. The CDR3 spells CASSYSRGLSTEAFF. CDR3 DNA: TGTGCCAGCAGTTACTCGCGGGGGCTGAGCACTGAAGCTTTCTTT.

The rearrangement uses TRBV5-4 and TRBJ2-7, with TRBD1 identical over 8 bases. Germline V gene lookup returns CDR1 SGHNT and CDR2 YYREEE (reference sequence). V dropped 4 bases and J dropped 7; count of bases not matched to a gene: 7. The CDR3 is 13 amino acids. The CDR3 is CASSQGQAGEQYF. The CDR3 DNA sequence: TGTGCCAGCAGCCAGGGACAGGCCGGTGAGCAGTACTTC.

J is TRBJ2-5 and V is TRBV4-1; D call uncertain. V was clipped by 4 bases and J by 5 bases, with 8 bases between them. The CDR3 runs to 12 residues. The V gene's germline CDR1 is MGHRA and CDR2 YSYEKL. This CDR3 is CASSLDGETQYF. In nucleotides, the CDR3 is TGCGCCAGCAGCCTTGACGGGGAGACCCAGTACTTC.

This clone appeared a single time. As DNA, the CDR3 is TGCGCCAGCAGCCAAGCCCGATCCAGGGAGCAGTACTTC. This encodes CASSQARSREQYF. The chain combines TRBV4-3 with TRBJ2-7; D not resolved. The CDR3 has 13 amino acids. Germline V gene lookup returns CDR1 LGHNA and CDR2 YSLEER. Trimming removed 1 base from V and 7 bases from J, with 11 bases in between.

This rearrangement joins TRBV18 to TRBJ2-2; TRBD1 agrees at 7 bases. Per germline, CDR1 KGHSH and CDR2 LQKENI. CDR3 length equals 17 residues. V lost 3 bases to trimming and J lost 4 bases; unmatched junction nucleotides: 11. CDR3 loop: CASSPPWDSKTTGELFF. The CDR3 coding sequence is TGTGCCAGCTCACCCCCCTGGGACAGCAAAACCACCGGGGAGCTGTTTTTT.

This chain uses TRBV4-3 with TRBJ2-3; 8 bases are shared with TRBD2. CDR3 size: 16 residues. V lost 4 bases and J lost 4; bases outside the gene matches: 10. Germline V lookup: CDR1 LGHNA, CDR2 YSLEER. For the CDR3, the DNA is TGCGCCAGCAGCCGAGAGACTAGCGCCGGGGCAGATACGCAGTATTTT. It yields the protein CASSRETSAGADTQYF.

The chain couples TRBV6-1 to TRBJ2-7; 7 nucleotides match TRBD2. The CDR3 is 14 amino acids. V trimming: 2 bases; J trimming: 4 bases; junction bases outside the gene matches: 5. Germline CDR1 MNHNS, CDR2 SASEGT. In DNA form, the CDR3 reads TGTGCCAGCAGTGAACCGGGGAGGGCGTACGAGCAGTACTTC. Translating gives CASSEPGRAYEQYF.

The chain combines TRBV4-3 with TRBJ2-1; D might be TRBD2 (5 bases). V lost 0 bases and J lost 0, with 18 bases in between. Germline V gene sequence: CDR1 LGHNA, CDR2 YSLEER. This CDR3 is 19 amino acids long. The CDR3 sequence: CASSQEWMDGSRSYNEQFF. Here the CDR3 DNA reads TGCGCCAGCAGCCAAGAATGGATGGATGGGAGTCGCTCCTACAATGAGCAGTTCTTC.

The rearrangement uses TRBV18 and TRBJ2-7; TRBD1 is a possible D gene (5 bases). Germline V gene data show CDR1 as KGHSH and CDR2 as LQKENI. The CDR3 runs to 16 residues. V gave up 2 bases and J gave up 6 bases, with 20 bases separating them. CDR3 sequence: CASSPLTPAGLVEQYF. CDR3 DNA sequence: TGTGCCAGCTCACCATTAACTCCGGCAGGGCTGGTCGAGCAGTACTTC. Supplemented by reference TRBV18 and TRBJ2-7, the full variable domain reads NAGVMQNPRHLVRRRGQEARLRCSPMKGHSHVYWYRQLPEEGLKFMVYLQKENIIDESGMPKERFSAEFPKEGPSILRIQQVVRGDSAAYFCASSPLTPAGLVEQYFGPGTRLTVT.

This chain links TRBV7-2 with TRBJ2-2; D perhaps matches TRBD2 (6 bases). The CDR3 is 14 residues long. The germline V gene encodes CDR1 SGHTA and CDR2 FQGNSA. Trimming left V 5 bases short and J 9 bases short, with 16 bases between. This chain's CDR3 is CASSPGAGRRELFF. The CDR3 DNA follows: TGTGCCAGCAGCCCCGGCGCAGGGAGGAGGGAGCTGTTTTTT.

The V and J genes are TRBV2 and TRBJ1-2, with D possibly matching TRBD1 (6 bases). The CDR3 has 12 amino acids. CDR1 is SNHLY and CDR2 is FYNNEI in the germline V gene. Trimming took off 6 bases at V and 6 bases at J, with 11 bases between the two ends. This CDR3 is CASRLRGHGYTF. The DNA for the CDR3 is TGTGCCAGCAGACTCAGGGGACATGGCTACACCTTC. Filled out from reference TRBV2 and TRBJ1-2, the complete variable domain reads EPEVTQTPSHQVTQMGQEVILRCVPISNHLYFYWYRQILGQKVEFLVSFYNNEISEKSEIFDDQFSVERPDGSNFTLKIRSTKLEDSAMYFCASRLRGHGYTFGSGTRLTVV.

The genes are TRBV27 and TRBJ1-5; 9 nucleotides align to TRBD1. The V gene end was trimmed by 4 bases and the J gene end by 6 bases; junction bases not matched to a gene: 4. Germline-derived CDR1 and CDR2 are MNHEY and SMNVEV (reference sequence). The CDR3 consists of 14 residues. The CDR3 coding sequence is TGTGCCAGCAGTTCTGGGACAGGGAGTCAGCCCCAGCATTTT. Residues: CASSSGTGSQPQHF.

This clone was detected only once. The J gene is TRBJ2-5, the V gene TRBV19; perhaps TRBD1 as D (5 bases). V was shortened by 1 base and J by 1 base, with 7 bases between the two germline ends. The germline V gene encodes CDR1 LNHDA and CDR2 SQIVND (reference sequence). CDR3 length: 14 amino acids. The CDR3 protein is CASSIGRVQETQYF. The CDR3 DNA reads as TGTGCCAGTAGTATAGGCAGGGTCCAAGAGACCCAGTACTTC.

The V and J genes are TRBV2 and TRBJ1-1, with 8 bases that match TRBD1. Germline V gene sequence: CDR1 SNHLY, CDR2 FYNNEI. V dropped 6 bases and J dropped 5; count of bases not matched to a gene: 5. The CDR3 length is 13 residues. The CDR3 region is CASRKTGVTEAFF. CDR3 nucleotide sequence: TGTGCCAGCAGGAAGACAGGGGTAACTGAAGCTTTCTTT.

V gene TRBV15 combines with J gene TRBJ2-7; 7 bases map to TRBD1. This CDR3 contains 16 residues. J gave up 3 bases and V 1 base, and 9 bases lay outside the gene matches. The germline CDR1 and CDR2 sequences are LNHNV and YYDKDF (reference sequence). CDR3 nucleotides: TGTGCCACCAGCAGAGGTGAGGGGGCCTCTGACTACGAGCAGTACTTC. Protein: CATSRGEGASDYEQYF.

The chain recombines TRBV10-3 with TRBJ2-7; 7 bases align to TRBD2. The V segment lost 4 bases and the J segment 2 bases; nucleotides outside the gene matches: 2. The germline CDR1 and CDR2 sequences are ENHRY and SYGVKD. The CDR3 is 13 residues long. CDR3 in amino acids: CAISGSGAYEQYF. In DNA form, the CDR3 reads TGTGCCATCAGTGGAAGCGGGGCCTACGAGCAGTACTTC.

The gene calls are TRBV7-2 and TRBJ2-7, with a possible D match to TRBD2 (7 bases). Germline lookup yields CDR1 SGHTA and CDR2 FQGNSA. The CDR3 spans 15 residues. The germline V and J ends were trimmed by 5 bases and 1 base, with 15 bases remaining between them. CDR3 in DNA: TGTGCCAGCAGCCCAGGCGGGGGCCGATCCTACGAGCAGTACTTC. It specifies CASSPGGGRSYEQYF. The full variable domain, its missing parts supplied by reference TRBV7-2 and TRBJ2-7, is GAGVSQSPSNKVTEKGKDVELRCDPISGHTALYWYRQSLGQGLEFLIYFQGNSAPDKSGLPSDRFSAERTGGSVSTLTIQRTQQEDSAVYLCASSPGGGRSYEQYFGPGTRLTVT.